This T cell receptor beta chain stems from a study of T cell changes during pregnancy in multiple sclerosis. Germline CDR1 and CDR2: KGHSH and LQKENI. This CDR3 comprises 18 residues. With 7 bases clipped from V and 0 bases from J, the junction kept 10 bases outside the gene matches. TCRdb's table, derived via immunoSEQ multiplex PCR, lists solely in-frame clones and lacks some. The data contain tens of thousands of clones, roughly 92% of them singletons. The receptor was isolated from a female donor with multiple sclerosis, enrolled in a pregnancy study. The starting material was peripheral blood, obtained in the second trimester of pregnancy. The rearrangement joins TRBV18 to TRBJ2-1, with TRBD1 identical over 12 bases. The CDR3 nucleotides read TGTGCCAGCTTATCCGGGACAGGGGGCGAGAGCTCCTACAATGAGCAGTTCTTC. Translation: CASLSGTGGESSYNEQFF.